These 27 T cell receptor beta chains were all obtained from the same sample, sequenced in a study of T cells after yellow fever vaccination. TCRdb called the 5' RACE reads again in MiXCR, with one record for every CDR3 protein. The data contain 300,000 or so distinct CDR3 sequences, around 8.1% of them singletons. The starting material was PBMCs, obtained about 49 days after the first yellow fever vaccination. All receptors derive from a man younger than 35 who received the YFV17D yellow fever vaccine.

This clonotype was seen repeatedly, ten times or more. The rearrangement links TRBV4-3 to TRBJ1-5; D gene unclear. CDR1 LGHNA and CDR2 YSLEER come from the germline V gene. V lost 4 bases to trimming and J lost 1 base, with 8 bases between them. The CDR3 spans 14 residues. In DNA form, the CDR3 reads TGCGCCAGCAGCCGTATGAGAAGCAATCAGCCCCAGCATTTT. As protein: CASSRMRSNQPQHF.

V and J are TRBV3-1 and TRBJ2-5; TRBD1 is a possible D gene (5 bases). CDR1 LGHDT and CDR2 YNNKEL come from the germline V gene (reference sequence). The CDR3 is made up of 15 amino acids. Trimming cost V 10 bases and J 5 bases, with 23 bases left between them. Here the CDR3 reads CATTQVLGAPETQYF. The CDR3 nucleotides read TGTGCCACCACCCAAGTTTTAGGGGCCCCGGAGACCCAGTACTTC.

This chain's CDR3 is CASRRTGINEQFF. The CDR3 coding sequence is TGTGCCAGCAGGCGCACAGGGATCAATGAGCAGTTCTTC. The chain employs TRBV12-3 or TRBV12-4 and TRBJ2-1; tentatively, D is TRBD1 (6 bases). V was clipped by 6 bases and J by 6 bases, with 12 bases between them. The CDR3 runs to 13 residues.

This chain links TRBV5-1 with TRBJ2-1, with a weak D call TRBD1 (6 bases). The V end was cut by 0 bases, the J end by 10 bases, with 14 bases between. Germline-derived CDR1 and CDR2 are SGHRS and YFSETQ. This CDR3 is 14 amino acids long. The CDR3 here is CASSLEPGEREQFF. The CDR3 DNA follows: TGCGCCAGCAGCTTGGAACCAGGGGAGCGGGAGCAGTTCTTC.

This chain links TRBV10-3 with TRBJ2-3; the D gene is possibly TRBD2 (5 bases). The V end was cut by 4 bases, the J end by 3 bases, with 17 bases between. Germline CDR1 is ENHRY and CDR2 is SYGVKD. The CDR3 is made up of 16 amino acids. This chain's CDR3 is CAISVRYGVGTDTQYF. The CDR3, as DNA: TGTGCCATCAGTGTGAGGTACGGGGTAGGTACAGATACGCAGTATTTT.

The V call is TRBV5-1, the J call TRBJ1-4, with a weak D call TRBD1 (5 bases). V lost 0 bases, J lost 1 base, and 13 bases lay in between. The CDR3 covers 17 residues. From germline, CDR1 is SGHRS and CDR2 YFSETQ. CDR3 bases: TGCGCCAGCAGCTTGGCGTCTGTCCAGGGAACTAATGAAAAACTGTTTTTT. Protein sequence: CASSLASVQGTNEKLFF.

J is TRBJ2-2 and V is TRBV20-1, with D perhaps TRBD2 (7 bases). The germline V and J ends were trimmed by 3 bases and 4 bases, with 12 bases remaining between them. The CDR3 has 14 amino acids. From germline, CDR1 is DFQATT and CDR2 SNEGSKA (reference sequence). CDR3 sequence reads: CSARAGAFTGELFF. CDR3 sequence (DNA): TGCAGTGCTAGGGCGGGGGCTTTCACCGGGGAGCTGTTTTTT.

This clonotype was detected only a few times. The chain is built from TRBV25-1 and TRBJ2-6; maybe TRBD2 (6 bases). Germline CDR1 and CDR2: MGHDK and SYGVNS. Trimming pared 4 bases from V and 2 bases from J, leaving 15 bases between. The CDR3 totals 17 residues. For the CDR3, the DNA is TGTGCCAGCAGTGGAAAATCGGGGGTCGCTGGGGCCAACGTCCTGACTTTC. Its translation: CASSGKSGVAGANVLTF.

This clonotype was observed a few times. The gene calls are TRBV28 and TRBJ2-7; the D call may be TRBD1 or TRBD2 (5 bases each). CDR1 is MDHEN, CDR2 SYDVKM, per germline. The CDR3 loop spans 14 amino acids. Trimming took off 5 bases at V and 2 bases at J, with 13 bases between the two ends. CDR3 loop: CASSRGTATYEQYV. The CDR3 nucleotides read TGTGCCAGCAGTCGAGGGACCGCAACCTACGAGCAGTACGTC.

This clonotype was observed many times. The chain has TRBV7-2 and TRBJ1-2, with D perhaps matching TRBD1 (5 bases). V was trimmed by 1 base and J by 7 bases, leaving 13 bases between them. The CDR3 loop spans 14 amino acids. Germline loops: CDR1 SGHTA, CDR2 FQGNSA. Here the CDR3 DNA reads TGTGCCAGCAGCTTAGAAGCAGGGTTAGCTGGCTACACCTTC. Amino acid sequence: CASSLEAGLAGYTF.

V and J are TRBV12-3 or TRBV12-4 and TRBJ2-5; no definite D call. Trimming shortened V by 2 bases and J by 0 bases, and 4 bases separated the two germline ends. This CDR3 spans 13 amino acids. The CDR3 sequence: CASSLKYQETQYF. The CDR3 DNA reads TGTGCCAGCAGTTTAAAGTACCAAGAGACCCAGTACTTC.

The rearrangement links TRBV5-1 to TRBJ2-3; D is unclear. Trimming pared 5 bases from V and 6 bases from J, leaving 13 bases between. CDR1 SGHRS and CDR2 YFSETQ come from the germline V gene. This CDR3 has 13 residues. The CDR3: CASRVFKVDTQYF. For the CDR3, the DNA is TGCGCCAGCAGAGTCTTCAAGGTGGATACGCAGTATTTT.

This clonotype has just a few counts. The chain is built from TRBV4-1 and TRBJ2-7, with a weak D call TRBD2 (6 bases). The germline V gene has CDR1 MGHRA and CDR2 YSYEKL. The V gene lost 0 bases and the J gene lost 4 bases, with 10 bases spanning the gap. This CDR3 comprises 14 residues. Here the CDR3 reads CASSQDPGVYEQYF. As DNA, the CDR3 is TGCGCCAGCAGCCAAGATCCGGGGGTTTACGAGCAGTACTTC.

This clonotype was seen a handful of times. V usage is TRBV28 and J usage is TRBJ2-3, with 8 bases lining up with TRBD1. Germline assignment: CDR1 MDHEN and CDR2 SYDVKM. This CDR3 has 12 amino acids. V lost 6 bases to trimming and J lost 6 bases; unmatched junction nucleotides: 2. The CDR3 coding sequence is TGTGCCAGCAGGACAGGGGTGGATACGCAGTATTTT. Translated, it gives CASRTGVDTQYF.

This clonotype showed up just a few times. J is TRBJ2-2 and V is TRBV18; perhaps TRBD1 as D (5 bases). The germline V gene has CDR1 KGHSH and CDR2 LQKENI. The CDR3 is 15 residues long. V gave up 4 bases and J gave up 3 bases, with 12 bases separating them. CDR3 in DNA: TGTGCCAGCTCACTTTACATACAGGACACCGGGGAGCTGTTTTTT. It translates to CASSLYIQDTGELFF.

The V gene is TRBV7-9, the J gene TRBJ2-1, with 11 positions matching TRBD2. Germline loops: CDR1 SEHNR, CDR2 FQNEAQ (reference sequence). V was clipped by 5 bases and J by 8 bases; unmatched bases: 8. CDR3 length equals 15 residues. The CDR3 DNA reads TGTGCCAGCAGCATCCGACTAGCGGGGCTCGATGAGCAGTTCTTC. This sequence encodes CASSIRLAGLDEQFF.

The chain is built from TRBV7-6 and TRBJ2-1; a possible D gene is TRBD2 (5 bases). Germline V gene sequence: CDR1 SGHVS, CDR2 FNYEAQ. The CDR3 has 13 amino acids. Trimming pared 2 bases from V and 7 bases from J, leaving 9 bases between. The chain's CDR3 is CASSLIGGNEQFF. The CDR3 bases are TGTGCCAGCAGCTTAATAGGCGGGAATGAGCAGTTCTTC.

This clonotype was observed a handful of times. The rearrangement uses TRBV5-4 and TRBJ2-5; D not certain. Germline lookup yields CDR1 SGHNT and CDR2 YYREEE (reference sequence). Trimming stripped 0 bases from V and 9 bases from J, with 12 bases between. The CDR3 covers 13 residues. DNA for the CDR3: TGTGCCAGCAGCTTGGGCCTAGAGGCGGCCCAGTACTTC. Amino acid sequence: CASSLGLEAAQYF.

V gene TRBV7-2 combines with J gene TRBJ1-5, with no clear D. CDR1 and CDR2 (germline): SGHTA, FQGNSA. The CDR3 has 15 residues. V was trimmed by 0 bases and J by 3 bases, leaving 9 bases between them. The CDR3 sequence is CASSLAAVYNQPQHF. The CDR3 DNA reads as TGTGCCAGCAGCTTAGCGGCCGTTTACAATCAGCCCCAGCATTTT.

This clonotype was counted many times. The gene calls are TRBV4-2 and TRBJ2-1, with a tentative D call TRBD2 (6 bases). Germline values: CDR1 LGHNA, CDR2 YNFKEQ. V lost 4 bases and J lost 7, with 20 bases in between. This CDR3 region has 16 residues. The CDR3, as DNA: TGTGCCAGCAGCCCCACCTCTGGGGGGAGGCCGAATGAGCAGTTCTTC. This translates into CASSPTSGGRPNEQFF.

The chain employs TRBV20-1 and TRBJ2-5; D remains ambiguous. The germline V gene has CDR1 DFQATT and CDR2 SNEGSKA (reference sequence). V was pared by 3 bases and J by 0 bases, with 5 bases between. CDR3 length: 12 residues. CDR3 in amino acids: CSASGDQETQYF. In DNA form, the CDR3 reads TGCAGTGCTAGTGGCGACCAAGAGACCCAGTACTTC.

This clonotype has more than one count but fewer than ten. The chain couples TRBV9 to TRBJ1-2; TRBD1 matches at 7 bases. The length of the CDR3 is 16 residues. Germline trimming cut 0 bases from V and 0 bases from J; bases unmatched to any gene: 5. Germline lookup yields CDR1 SGDLS and CDR2 YYNGEE. The CDR3: CASSVGPTGSNYGYTF. CDR3 coding DNA: TGTGCCAGCAGCGTAGGACCGACAGGGTCTAACTATGGCTACACCTTC.

The CDR3 region has the DNA TGTGCCAGCAGCTTAGATCCCGCTTCACCCCTCCACTTT. Protein product: CASSLDPASPLHF. The chain recombines TRBV7-6 with TRBJ1-6; D gene ambiguous. CDR1 is SGHVS and CDR2 is FNYEAQ in the germline V gene. Between the trimmed V and J ends, which lost 1 base and 9 bases, there was a span of 7 bases. The CDR3 spans 13 residues.

The chain combines TRBV2 with TRBJ2-3, with D perhaps given as TRBD1 or TRBD2 (5 bases each). The germline V gene encodes CDR1 SNHLY and CDR2 FYNNEI. V gave up 8 bases and J gave up 1 base, with 7 bases separating them. CDR3 length: 12 amino acids. This CDR3 is CASLGGTDTQYF. Here the CDR3 DNA reads TGTGCCAGCTTGGGGGGCACAGATACGCAGTATTTT.

This clonotype was found a few times. This chain connects TRBV7-2 to TRBJ2-1; no clear D. This CDR3 has 14 amino acids. The V gene's germline CDR1 is SGHTA and CDR2 FQGNSA. Trimming took off 5 bases at V and 9 bases at J, with 17 bases between the two ends. The CDR3 DNA sequence: TGTGCCAGCAGCCGAGGCCCCCTAAGTGGTGAGCAGTTCTTC. Its protein is CASSRGPLSGEQFF.

V and J are TRBV20-1 and TRBJ2-3; no reliable D call. This CDR3 is 11 amino acids long. Trimming stripped 2 bases from V and 5 bases from J, with 5 bases between. Germline lookup yields CDR1 DFQATT and CDR2 SNEGSKA (reference sequence). CDR3 coding DNA: TGCAGTGCTAGAAAAGGAGATACGCAGTATTTT. Protein sequence: CSARKGDTQYF.

This chain uses TRBV6-5 with TRBJ2-1; D perhaps matches TRBD2 (7 bases). Germline values: CDR1 MNHEY, CDR2 SVGAGI. V was clipped by 2 bases and J by 7 bases, with 12 bases between them. The CDR3 runs 14 residues. The CDR3 spells CASSYGGGRNEQFF. CDR3 sequence (DNA): TGTGCCAGCAGTTACGGGGGGGGGCGGAATGAGCAGTTCTTC.